This entry features one T cell receptor beta chain sequence. What it binds is not known. The sample carries other DNA sequences with the same CDR3. The record originates from a study of T cell responses to AZD1222 COVID-19 vaccine. Study-wide findings and caveats: Seropositive status at baseline applied to only a handful of AZD1222 recipients. Donors, mostly white British, included more females; clonal diversity was possibly underestimated. Mapped onto spike, vaccine-associated CD4 TCRs spanned it and were dominant at 160-218 and 743-854. The study found Spike-specific TCR breadth and depth rose after two AZD1222 doses.

The data were produced by immunoSEQ multiplex PCR, yet TCRdb's version contains in-frame clones alone and is incomplete. Altogether about 180,000 clones are present, approximately 92% being singletons, with the ten largest covering approximately 0.98%. This receptor was obtained from an adult who received the MenACWY meningococcal vaccine as a control. The source was peripheral blood, collected 28 days after the second dose of the MenACWY control vaccine.

The chain's CDR3 is CASSIDRGDTQYF. The CDR3 DNA reads TGTGCCAGTAGTATAGACAGGGGAGATACGCAGTATTTT. The chain combines TRBV19 with TRBJ2-3; D is perhaps TRBD1 (6 bases). The CDR3 length is 13 residues. Germline CDR1 and CDR2: LNHDA and SQIVND (reference sequence). V lost 0 bases to trimming and J lost 5 bases, with 6 bases between them.